The clone carrying this TCR beta chain was counted a few times. The antigen is not known. The data were taken from a study of cytomegalovirus exposure and HLA in healthy donors. Study conclusions and caveats: When analyzed later, a missense DCLRE1C variant was found to be linked to TCR beta V- and J-gene trimming. Rarity characterized most TCR sequences, yet some public TCRs appeared in many donors.

The PCR made use of 60 Vbeta and 13 Jbeta primers. This table comes from immunoSEQ multiplex PCR, and its TCRdb copy is limited to in-frame clones, with some not included. The table lists fewer than 80,000 clones, roughly 80% of them singletons. Germline CDR1 reads MNHNY; CDR2 reads SVGAGI (reference sequence). The V end lost 11 bases, the J end lost 7 bases, and 14 bases lay between the germline ends. CDR3 length: 11 residues. Sequences were obtained from PBMCs. This chain joins TRBV6-6 and TRBJ1-2, with a tentative D call TRBD1 (6 bases). The origin of this receptor is a woman between 35 and 50 years old in good health and CMV-seropositive. CDR3 DNA: TGTGCCGCGAGGGGGGGGCCTGGCTACACCTTC. This sequence encodes CAARGGPGYTF.